This entry lists 15 T cell receptor beta chains sequenced from one sample in a study of blood T cell repertoires in COVID-19. Data came from immunoSEQ multiplex PCR; TCRdb stores just in-frame clones and leaves some out. The sample has 250,000 to 350,000 clones, 85% to 90% seen once. Sequenced: PBMCs or T cells enriched from blood (not recorded which). Receptors were obtained from a woman under 30 with acute COVID-19.

The genes are TRBV28 and TRBJ1-5; TRBD1 matches 9 bases. The CDR3 is made up of 15 amino acids. Losses at the gene ends were 6 bases for V and 6 bases for J; bases not matched to a gene: 9. Germline CDR1 MDHEN, CDR2 SYDVKM. The DNA for the CDR3 is TGTGCCAGCAGCTACCGGGACAGGGATAGTCAGCCCCAGCATTTT. Translation gives CASSYRDRDSQPQHF.

The chain recombines TRBV11-3 with TRBJ2-1; 8 bases are a match to TRBD2. The CDR3 has 18 residues. CDR1 SGHNT and CDR2 YENEEA come from the germline V gene. V lost 0 bases and J lost 3; bases outside the gene matches: 10. In DNA form, the CDR3 reads TGTGCCAGCAGCTTAGATCGCCGTTGGCGGGAGGACTACAATGAGCAGTTCTTC. This encodes CASSLDRRWREDYNEQFF. Combining the CDR3 with reference TRBV11-3 and TRBJ2-1 gives the whole variable domain EAGVVQSPRYKIIEKKQPVAFWCNPISGHNTLYWYLQNLGQGPELLIRYENEEAVDDSQLPKDRFSAERLKGVDSTLKIQPAELGDSAVYLCASSLDRRWREDYNEQFFGPGTRLTVL.

This clone was detected only once. The V call is TRBV3-1 (or the pseudogene TRBV3-2), the J call TRBJ2-5; 13 bases map to TRBD2. CDR3 size: 18 residues. With 4 bases clipped from V and 1 base from J, the junction kept 9 bases outside the gene matches. In germline, CDR1 is LGHDT, CDR2 YNNKEL (reference sequence). The CDR3 nucleotides are TGTGCCAGCAGCCGATACCCGGGACTAGCGGGATCCCAAGAGACCCAGTACTTC. Translation gives CASSRYPGLAGSQETQYF.

The V and J genes are TRBV18 and TRBJ1-1, with 9 nucleotides matching TRBD1. Germline-derived CDR1 and CDR2 are KGHSH and LQKENI. The junction had 7 bases not matched to a gene; V was cut back by 4 bases and J by 1 base. CDR3 length: 16 residues. The CDR3 loop reads CASSLRQGVRNTEAFF. Written as DNA, the CDR3 is TGTGCCAGCTCACTTCGACAGGGGGTGAGGAACACTGAAGCTTTCTTT.

The J gene is TRBJ2-5, the V gene TRBV6-5, with D possibly matching TRBD2 (5 bases). Germline values: CDR1 MNHEY, CDR2 SVGAGI. The V gene lost 5 bases and the J gene lost 5 bases, with 15 bases spanning the gap. The CDR3 sequence is 14 residues long. CDR3 sequence: CASSRSGSRETQYF. In DNA form, the CDR3 reads TGTGCCAGCAGTCGCTCGGGGTCTCGGGAGACCCAGTACTTC.

The J gene is TRBJ2-3, the V gene TRBV24-1, with 7 bases identical to TRBD2. Germline CDR1 is KGHDR and CDR2 is SFDVKD. This CDR3 comprises 15 residues. Losses at the gene ends were 7 bases for V and 0 bases for J; bases not matched to a gene: 6. The CDR3 is CATSVSSGSTDTQYF. DNA for the CDR3: TGTGCCACCAGCGTTTCTAGCGGAAGCACAGATACGCAGTATTTT.

This clone was recorded only once. The rearrangement uses TRBV5-1 and TRBJ2-5; no firm D call. In germline, CDR1 is SGHRS, CDR2 YFSETQ. CDR3 length equals 12 residues. V lost 0 bases, J lost 4 bases, and 4 bases lay in between. The CDR3 is CASSLDGETQYF. The CDR3 coding sequence is TGCGCCAGCAGCTTGGACGGAGAGACCCAGTACTTC.

This clone has just one count. The V call is TRBV7-3, the J call TRBJ2-1; TRBD2 matches 10 bases. The CDR3 length is 14 residues. Germline values: CDR1 SGHTA, CDR2 FQGTGA. With 2 bases clipped from V and 10 bases from J, the junction kept 5 bases outside the gene matches. CDR3 protein: CASSLDLLAGEQFF. The CDR3 nucleotides read TGTGCCAGCAGCTTAGATCTACTAGCGGGGGAGCAGTTCTTC.

The chain is built from TRBV5-6 and TRBJ1-4, with D perhaps TRBD1 (6 bases). This CDR3 spans 15 amino acids. CDR1 SGHDT and CDR2 YYEEEE come from the germline V gene. Trimming removed 4 bases from V and 3 bases from J, with 13 bases in between. The CDR3 DNA reads TGTGCCAGCAGCCCTGCGACAGGAGCTAATGAAAAACTGTTTTTT. Encoded protein: CASSPATGANEKLFF. The full variable domain, completed using reference TRBV5-6 and TRBJ1-4, is DAGVTQSPTHLIKTRGQQVTLRCSPKSGHDTVSWYQQALGQGPQFIFQYYEEEERQRGNFPDRFSGHQFPNYSSELNVNALLLGDSALYLCASSPATGANEKLFFGSGTQLSVL.

This sequence joins TRBV6-4 and TRBJ2-2; weak D call: TRBD2 (6 bases). The CDR3 loop spans 15 amino acids. V was pared by 3 bases and J by 7 bases, with 15 bases between. The V gene's germline CDR1 is MRHNA and CDR2 SNTAGT. CDR3 region: CASSEEPTGGGELFF. CDR3 sequence (DNA): TGTGCCAGCAGTGAAGAGCCCACCGGGGGCGGGGAGCTGTTTTTT.

The chain joins TRBV9 to TRBJ2-1; D gene ambiguous. Germline-derived CDR1 and CDR2 are SGDLS and YYNGEE. V gave up 0 bases and J gave up 0 bases, with 10 bases separating them. The CDR3 runs to 16 residues. The CDR3 DNA follows: TGTGCCAGCAGCGTAGACCGAGCGACCTCCTACAATGAGCAGTTCTTC. It codes for CASSVDRATSYNEQFF.

V usage is TRBV5-1 and J usage is TRBJ2-1, with 10 nucleotides matching TRBD2. V shed 1 base and J 4 bases; nucleotides not matched to a gene: 2. This CDR3 contains 15 residues. Germline V gene data show CDR1 as SGHRS and CDR2 as YFSETQ. CDR3 coding DNA: TGCGCCAGCAGCTTGACTAGCGGGGTGTACAATGAGCAGTTCTTC. This gives the protein CASSLTSGVYNEQFF.

The chain links TRBV28 to TRBJ1-3; 8 nucleotides line up with TRBD1. The length of the CDR3 is 15 residues. Germline V gene data show CDR1 as MDHEN and CDR2 as SYDVKM. V lost 7 bases, J lost 0 bases, and 5 bases stayed unmatched. CDR3 sequence (DNA): TGTGCCAGCAACAGGGGGACCGTCTCTGGAAACACCATATATTTT. Protein product: CASNRGTVSGNTIYF.

This chain joins TRBV13 and TRBJ1-1, with D perhaps TRBD1 (6 bases). CDR3 size: 13 residues. The germline V gene has CDR1 PRHDT and CDR2 FYEKMQ (reference sequence). V lost 2 bases and J 5 bases, leaving 9 bases between the germline ends. CDR3 sequence reads: CASSLQGPTEAFF. In nucleotides, the CDR3 is TGTGCCAGCAGCTTACAGGGGCCAACTGAAGCTTTCTTT. The variable domain in full, with the rest retrieved from reference TRBV13 and TRBJ1-1, is AAGVIQSPRHLIKEKRETATLKCYPIPRHDTVYWYQQGPGQDPQFLISFYEKMQSDKGSIPDRFSAQQFSDYHSELNMSSLELGDSALYFCASSLQGPTEAFFGQGTRLTVV.

The rearrangement links TRBV14 to TRBJ2-2, with a weak D call TRBD1 (5 bases). Trimming stripped 4 bases from V and 6 bases from J, with 12 bases between. The CDR3 has 14 amino acids. Looked up from germline, CDR1 is SGHDN and CDR2 is FVKESK. The CDR3, as DNA: TGTGCCAGCAGCCCGACAGTGCAGCCCGGGGAGCTGTTTTTT. Encoded protein: CASSPTVQPGELFF. Variable domain in full (rest from reference TRBV14 and TRBJ2-2): EAGVTQFPSHSVIEKGQTVTLRCDPISGHDNLYWYRRVMGKEIKFLLHFVKESKQDESGMPNNRFLAERTGGTYSTLKVQPAELEDSGVYFCASSPTVQPGELFFGEGSRLTVL.